Sequencing of this TCR beta chain was carried out in a study of T-cell reconstitution after alpha-beta-depleted transplantation in children (dated by TCRdb to the mid-2010s). Concerning the study at large: Using TCR repertoire profiling, the study quantitatively followed how T-cell immune reconstitution unfolded in children after TCRalphabeta/CD19-depleted allogeneic hematopoietic cell transplantation.

V is trimmed back by 6 bases and J by 4 bases, and the junction contains 14 bases that no gene match accounts for. The CDR3 goes from the cysteine to the phenylalanine over 17 residues. The entry retains the CDR3 DNA only, 51 bases that are in frame from base 1. For CDR1 and CDR2, the germline V gene lists MNHEY and SVGAGI. The table lists this clonotype with many counts. No cognate antigen has been identified for it. No per-base quality is available; no much larger clone lies one base away. To prepare the library, PCR was applied. Sequencing used an Illumina HiSeq 2500. Molecular barcoding was employed in the preparation of TCR libraries, with unique molecular identifiers being used to normalize TCRbeta repertoire quantification. TCRdb ran its own pipeline on the public reads, namely fastp trimming at Q25 and MiXCR clone calling, and kept in-frame beta chains. Each CDR3 protein gets just one entry, which takes the most common genes and DNA from the rows behind it. The sample table records around 380,000 distinct CDR3 sequences; roughly 10% of these occur just once. The ten largest clonotypes hold 4.5% to 7% of the sample.

The material was PBMCs from the stem cell graft donor, obtained from the stem cell graft. The V and J segments used are TRBV6-5 and TRBJ2-1, with 8 bases matching TRBD2. This TCR came from a human donor who donated a stem cell graft to a child with acute myeloid leukemia. The CDR3 reads as follows: CASRGKGVSGKYNEQFF. The DNA sequence is TGTGCCAGCAGGGGGAAGGGTGTTAGCGGGAAGTACAATGAGCAGTTCTTC.